This T cell receptor (beta chain) comes out of a study of cytotoxic CD8 clonotypes in ibrutinib-treated CLL. Study-wide context: The cohort had 11 relapsed/refractory and roughly 15 treatment-naive patients, some 18 IGHV unmutated. Samples averaged roughly 260,000 productive templates and more than 85,000 productive rearrangements.

Points from the study as a whole: Sustained-remission patients were sampled at one set of times and progressing patients at different ones.

To note about this clone: Its specificity is not known.

From germline, CDR1 is SGHNT and CDR2 YYREEE (reference sequence). V shed 4 bases, J shed 6 bases, and the junction held 9 bases outside the gene matches. CDR3 length: 15 residues. Only in-frame clones appear in the TCRdb table, and some are missing; sequencing was by immunoSEQ multiplex PCR. The sample consists of about 21,000 clones, about 68% of them appearing once. The genes are TRBV5-4 and TRBJ2-3, with TRBD1 matching 9 bases. The receptor's source is a human donor with chronic lymphocytic leukemia. The sequenced sample was PBMCs, obtained before ibrutinib treatment. CDR3 sequence (DNA): TGTGCCAGCAGCCCCGACAGGGGGGCATTTGATACGCAGTATTTT. Translating gives CASSPDRGAFDTQYF.